Listed below are T cell receptor beta chains from one sample, sequenced in a study of T-cell reconstitution after alpha-beta-depleted transplantation in children. Using its own MiXCR run on the PCR reads, TCRdb lists one record per CDR3 protein. The sample lists some 130,000 distinct CDR3 sequences, about a tenth occurring once. This material consisted of PBMCs, mostly from graft donor cells, taken 180 days after TCRalphabeta/CD19-depleted stem cell transplant. The receptors derive from a girl in the first two years of life who had a stem cell transplant for combined immunodeficiency, so the T cells may come from the graft donor. Both conserved end residues are part of each CDR3. The D gene is left open where the match is weak. Size tells how often a clone was seen (once, few, many) or the class of an expanded clone, and some rows leave it out.

cdr3_length | d_call | clone_size | j_call | v_call | cdr3_aa | cdr3_nt
15 | TRBD1 | many | TRBJ1-2 | TRBV3-1 | CASSLMTGGDYGYTF | TGTGCCAGCAGCCTGATGACAGGGGGCGACTATGGCTACACCTTC
12 | NA | NA | TRBJ1-1 | TRBV20-1 | CSARVTAAEAFF | TGCAGTGCTAGAGTAACGGCGGCTGAAGCTTTCTTT
16 | TRBD2 | NA | TRBJ2-5 | TRBV12-3/TRBV12-4 | CASSLPTSGSLGTQYF | TGTGCCAGCAGTTTACCCACTAGCGGGAGTCTTGGGACCCAGTACTTC
16 | NA | few | TRBJ2-2 | TRBV12-3/TRBV12-4 | CASNAQGLENTGELFF | TGTGCCAGCAACGCTCAGGGCCTAGAGAACACCGGGGAGCTGTTTTTT
14 | TRBD1 | NA | TRBJ2-1 | TRBV19 | CASSRTGSNNEQFF | TGTGCCAGTAGTAGGACAGGGTCCAACAATGAGCAGTTCTTC
19 | NA | few | TRBJ2-6 | TRBV27 | CASGFFKFVDSSGANVLTF | TGTGCCAGCGGATTTTTCAAGTTCGTTGACAGCTCTGGGGCCAACGTCCTGACTTTC
15 | NA | few | TRBJ2-5 | TRBV15 | CATSSEGFVQETQYF | TGTGCCACCAGCAGTGAGGGCTTTGTCCAAGAGACCCAGTACTTC
18 | NA | NA | TRBJ1-5 | TRBV5-5 | CASSLASGSSYSNQPQHF | TGTGCCAGCAGCTTGGCAAGTGGCAGCTCTTATAGCAATCAGCCCCAGCATTTT
14 | TRBD2 | few | TRBJ2-2 | TRBV7-2 | CASSLSGGAGELFF | TGTGCCAGCAGTTTGAGCGGGGGGGCCGGGGAGCTGTTTTTT
14 | NA | few | TRBJ2-5 | TRBV29-1 | CSVGLLKQQETQYF | TGCAGCGTTGGGCTCCTCAAACAGCAAGAGACCCAGTACTTC
15 | NA | NA | TRBJ2-7 | TRBV25-1 | CASSEHGVGGYEQYF | TGTGCCAGCAGTGAGCACGGGGTCGGCGGCTACGAGCAGTACTTC
14 | TRBD1 | NA | TRBJ2-7 | TRBV6-5 | CASSYPTGGNEQYF | TGTGCCAGCAGTTACCCGACAGGGGGCAACGAGCAGTACTTC
13 | NA | few | TRBJ2-7 | TRBV5-1 | CASSLDPYYEQYF | TGCGCCAGCAGCTTGGACCCCTACTACGAGCAGTACTTC
12 | NA | few | TRBJ2-7 | TRBV12-3/TRBV12-4 | CASSYTGSEQYF | TGTGCCAGCAGTTATACAGGGTCCGAGCAGTACTTC
18 | TRBD2 | NA | TRBJ2-3 | TRBV13 | CASSTLISGSPSTDTQYF | TGTGCCAGCAGCACATTAATCAGCGGGAGTCCCTCCACAGATACGCAGTATTTT
13 | NA | many | TRBJ2-1 | TRBV7-2 | CASSLAVYNEQFF | TGTGCCAGCAGCTTAGCGGTTTACAATGAGCAGTTCTTC
12 | NA | few | TRBJ2-7 | TRBV24-1 | CATSDMSDEQYF | TGTGCCACCAGTGATATGTCGGACGAGCAGTACTTC
15 | NA | NA | TRBJ2-7 | TRBV7-3 | CASSLASLRSYEQYF | TGTGCCAGCAGCTTAGCCTCCCTCCGGAGCTACGAGCAGTACTTC
15 | NA | few | TRBJ1-5 | TRBV19 | CASSSSGGRLQPQHF | TGTGCCAGTAGTAGTAGTGGGGGGCGACTTCAGCCCCAGCATTTT
13 | NA | NA | TRBJ1-3 | TRBV5-1 | CASRAYSGNTIYF | TGCGCCAGCAGAGCTTACTCTGGAAACACCATATATTTT